The 11 T cell receptor beta chains reported below all come from one sample, sequenced in a study of T cell responses to AZD1222 COVID-19 vaccine (dated by TCRdb to about 2021). Library prep was done by the immunoSEQ multiplex PCR assay. The source is immuneACCESS, and TCRdb retained only in-frame sequences with V and J called. Part of the clones is not carried over; for the studies checked, unresolved V genes explain less than half of this, and the remainder is unexplained. For this sample the table gives approximately 140,000 clones, of which 75% to 95% were detected only once. 2.5% to 3.5% of the sample belongs to the ten largest clones. The meaning of the sample's time point label: baseline before first vaccination. Sample: peripheral blood, taken on day 0 of AZD1222 vaccination. These TCRs come from an adult in good health.

The chain links TRBV5-4 to TRBJ2-5, with 9 bases that match TRBD2. The junction had 7 bases not matched to a gene; V was cut back by 2 bases and J by 5 bases. The germline V gene encodes CDR1 SGHNT and CDR2 YYREEE (reference sequence). This CDR3 is built from 15 residues. CDR3 nucleotides: TGTGCCAGCAGCTTTGGAGCGGGGGGTGATGAGACCCAGTACTTC. It translates to CASSFGAGGDETQYF.

This chain uses TRBV13 with TRBJ1-4; 11 bases map to TRBD1. Germline V gene lookup returns CDR1 PRHDT and CDR2 FYEKMQ (reference sequence). The CDR3 has 14 amino acids. Losses at the gene ends were 5 bases for V and 8 bases for J; bases not matched to a gene: 4. The DNA for the CDR3 is TGTGCCAGCAGCCCGGGACAGGGGGTCGAAAAACTGTTTTTT. Translation: CASSPGQGVEKLFF.

This chain joins TRBV10-3 and TRBJ2-3; D is unresolved. The germline V gene has CDR1 ENHRY and CDR2 SYGVKD. The CDR3 covers 15 residues. Between the trimmed V and J ends, which lost 4 bases and 0 bases, there was a span of 11 bases. This chain's CDR3 is CAISVPDLSTDTQYF. In DNA form, the CDR3 reads TGTGCCATCAGTGTCCCTGATCTAAGCACAGATACGCAGTATTTT.

The chain links TRBV18 to TRBJ1-6; 7 bases are a match to TRBD1. In germline, CDR1 is KGHSH, CDR2 LQKENI. The CDR3 covers 16 residues. After removal of 3 bases from V and 6 bases from J, the junction contained 8 bases not matched to a gene. CDR3 sequence reads: CASSPTVTGANSPLHF. The DNA for the CDR3 is TGTGCCAGCTCACCGACAGTCACAGGGGCTAATTCACCCCTCCACTTT. The variable domain in full, with the rest retrieved from reference TRBV18 and TRBJ1-6, is NAGVMQNPRHLVRRRGQEARLRCSPMKGHSHVYWYRQLPEEGLKFMVYLQKENIIDESGMPKERFSAEFPKEGPSILRIQQVVRGDSAAYFCASSPTVTGANSPLHFGNGTRLTVT.

The chain links TRBV5-1 to TRBJ2-7; TRBD2 matches 7 bases. The CDR3 runs to 15 residues. The junction had 14 bases not matched to a gene; V was cut back by 4 bases and J by 7 bases. Germline CDR1 SGHRS, CDR2 YFSETQ. CDR3 DNA: TGCGCCAGCAGCACGAGACCCCGGGAGGCGGGGGAGCAGTACTTC. It codes for CASSTRPREAGEQYF.

The count of this clone is one. The chain's CDR3 is CASSPQPGNSGNTIYF. As DNA, the CDR3 is TGTGCCAGCTCACCACAACCCGGAAACTCTGGAAACACCATATATTTT. V usage is TRBV18 and J usage is TRBJ1-3, with no clear D. V dropped 1 base and J dropped 0 bases, with 10 bases sitting between them. The CDR3 is made up of 16 amino acids. CDR1 is KGHSH, CDR2 LQKENI, per germline. Supplemented by reference TRBV18 and TRBJ1-3, the full variable domain reads NAGVMQNPRHLVRRRGQEARLRCSPMKGHSHVYWYRQLPEEGLKFMVYLQKENIIDESGMPKERFSAEFPKEGPSILRIQQVVRGDSAAYFCASSPQPGNSGNTIYFGEGSWLTVV.

The chain joins TRBV28 to TRBJ2-7; 9 positions match TRBD1. Germline lookup yields CDR1 MDHEN and CDR2 SYDVKM. J lost 3 bases, V lost 10 bases, and 13 bases had no gene match. The CDR3 spans 15 residues. The CDR3 region is CATEGPGTGYYEQYF. As DNA, the CDR3 is TGTGCCACCGAAGGCCCCGGGACAGGGTACTACGAGCAGTACTTC.

V is TRBV5-4 and J is TRBJ2-5, with D perhaps matching TRBD1 (5 bases). This CDR3 is built from 15 residues. The germline V gene has CDR1 SGHNT and CDR2 YYREEE (reference sequence). V was cut by 7 bases and J by 1 base, with 17 bases left in between. CDR3 amino acids: CASDLLDSVQETQYF. The CDR3 DNA sequence: TGTGCCAGCGACCTTCTCGACAGTGTCCAAGAGACCCAGTACTTC.

This CDR3 is CATSRNHQPQHF. The CDR3 DNA sequence: TGTGCCACCAGCAGAAATCATCAGCCCCAGCATTTT. This chain uses TRBV15 with TRBJ1-5; D remains unclear. Looked up from germline, CDR1 is LNHNV and CDR2 is YYDKDF (reference sequence). There are 12 residues in the CDR3. V was shortened by 2 bases and J by 5 bases, with 4 bases between the two germline ends.

The chain combines TRBV10-3 with TRBJ2-2; 10 positions match TRBD1. V lost 2 bases and J lost 6; bases outside the gene matches: 3. CDR3 size: 15 residues. Germline CDR1 ENHRY, CDR2 SYGVKD. Here the CDR3 DNA reads TGTGCCATCAGTGAGCTCGGGACAGGGGCCGGGGAGCTGTTTTTT. The encoded protein is CAISELGTGAGELFF.

The gene calls are TRBV5-1 and TRBJ2-2, with 7 nucleotides matching TRBD1. The CDR3 is made up of 15 amino acids. CDR1 and CDR2 (germline): SGHRS, YFSETQ. J lost 2 bases, V lost 4 bases, and 5 bases had no gene match. In nucleotides, the CDR3 is TGCGCCAGCAGCGCTGGGACAGAAAACACCGGGGAGCTGTTTTTT. It encodes CASSAGTENTGELFF.